The next 17 T cell receptor beta chains were all read from a single sample in a study of T cell responses to AZD1222 COVID-19 vaccine. Libraries were prepared by immunoSEQ multiplex PCR; TCRdb keeps only in-frame clonotypes and omits some of them. The data hold about 150,000 clones, with over 80% observed a single time. The material was peripheral blood, obtained 28 days after the second AZD1222 dose. These receptors came from an adult who received the AZD1222 COVID-19 vaccine.

This clone was seen just once. The rearrangement uses TRBV28 and TRBJ2-1; possibly TRBD2 for D (6 bases). The CDR3 runs to 15 residues. The germline gives CDR1 MDHEN, CDR2 SYDVKM. With 6 bases removed from V and 2 bases from J, the gap between germline ends came to 14 bases. The CDR3, as DNA: TGTGCCAGCAGCTCGCCGGGCGGGACCTACAATGAGCAGTTCTTC. It is translated as CASSSPGGTYNEQFF.

The rearrangement uses TRBV7-8 and TRBJ2-1; TRBD2 is a possible D gene (5 bases). The germline gives CDR1 SGHVS, CDR2 FQNEAQ. The V and J ends lost 4 bases and 5 bases respectively, with 12 bases between them. CDR3 length: 14 residues. This CDR3 reads CASSWAGRNNEQFF. The CDR3 bases are TGTGCCAGCAGCTGGGCGGGCAGGAACAATGAGCAGTTCTTC.

The J gene is TRBJ2-3, the V gene TRBV5-5; perhaps D is TRBD1 or TRBD2 (5 bases each). This CDR3 comprises 13 residues. V shed 4 bases and J shed 6 bases, with 12 bases lying between them. CDR1 is SGHKS, CDR2 YYEKEE, per germline (reference sequence). The CDR3 DNA reads TGTGCCAGCAGCCGGGGACGGTCGGATACGCAGTATTTT. It translates to CASSRGRSDTQYF.

This sequence joins TRBV7-9 and TRBJ1-5; D is uncertain. V dropped 5 bases and J dropped 2 bases, with 10 bases sitting between them. Germline lookup yields CDR1 SEHNR and CDR2 FQNEAQ (reference sequence). The CDR3 totals 14 residues. In nucleotides, the CDR3 is TGTGCCAGCAGCCCCCTGGGTGGCAATCAGCCCCAGCATTTT. It yields the protein CASSPLGGNQPQHF.

This clone showed up just once. The chain links TRBV6-5 to TRBJ1-6; D is unclear. Germline CDR1 and CDR2: MNHEY and SVGAGI. The CDR3 is made up of 13 amino acids. Between the trimmed V and J ends, which lost 5 bases and 9 bases, there was a span of 11 bases. The CDR3 reads CASSHRDPSPLHF. For the CDR3, the DNA is TGTGCCAGCAGTCACCGGGATCCTTCACCCCTCCACTTT.

The rearrangement links TRBV6-2 or TRBV6-3 to TRBJ1-2; D is perhaps TRBD1 (5 bases). Germline V gene data show CDR1 as MNHEY and CDR2 as SVGEGT. V lost 2 bases and J 0 bases, leaving 7 bases between the germline ends. This CDR3 comprises 14 residues. This CDR3 is CASSYGASNYGYTF. The CDR3 nucleotides are TGTGCCAGCAGTTACGGGGCCTCTAACTATGGCTACACCTTC.

The J gene is TRBJ2-7, the V gene TRBV19, with 7 bases fitting TRBD2. CDR3 size: 15 residues. The germline V gene encodes CDR1 LNHDA and CDR2 SQIVND (reference sequence). The V gene end was trimmed by 5 bases and the J gene end by 0 bases; junction bases not matched to a gene: 7. CDR3 in amino acids: CASSPGGTPSYEQYF. CDR3 DNA sequence: TGTGCCAGTAGTCCCGGGGGGACCCCCTCCTACGAGCAGTACTTC.

The chain links TRBV4-1 to TRBJ1-2; 7 nucleotides line up with TRBD1. Looked up from germline, CDR1 is MGHRA and CDR2 is YSYEKL. V shed 0 bases, J shed 8 bases, and the junction held 12 bases outside the gene matches. The CDR3 has 16 amino acids. The CDR3 spells CASSQDPPTGRRGYTF. The DNA for the CDR3 is TGCGCCAGCAGCCAAGATCCCCCGACAGGGCGTCGGGGCTACACCTTC.

The chain links TRBV9 to TRBJ1-2, with D possibly TRBD1 on 6 matching bases. CDR1 is SGDLS and CDR2 is YYNGEE in the germline V gene. The CDR3 consists of 14 residues. Trimming removed 4 bases from V and 4 bases from J, with 14 bases in between. The CDR3 spells CASSPRGGGYGYTF. The CDR3 DNA sequence: TGTGCCAGCAGCCCAAGGGGGGGAGGCTATGGCTACACCTTC.

This chain uses TRBV10-3 with TRBJ1-5; D not certain. The V gene's germline CDR1 is ENHRY and CDR2 SYGVKD. The CDR3 is 12 amino acids. The germline V and J ends were trimmed by 6 bases and 1 base, with 4 bases remaining between them. CDR3 in DNA: TGTGCCATCAGAGAGAGCAATCAGCCCCAGCATTTT. Its protein product is CAIRESNQPQHF.

The chain employs TRBV6-5 and TRBJ1-1, with TRBD1 as a possible D gene (6 bases). The germline V gene encodes CDR1 MNHEY and CDR2 SVGAGI. V lost 8 bases and J lost 0, with 16 bases in between. CDR3 size: 15 residues. Here the CDR3 DNA reads TGTGCCAGCCTCAGGGGAGACAGATTGAACACTGAAGCTTTCTTT. The encoded protein is CASLRGDRLNTEAFF.

The chain uses TRBV18 and TRBJ2-1, with 12 bases that match TRBD2. The ends lost 3 bases at V and 7 bases at J; junction bases unmatched: 7. Germline V gene sequence: CDR1 KGHSH, CDR2 LQKENI. This CDR3 is 16 amino acids long. The CDR3 DNA reads as TGTGCCAGCTCACCGGGCCGGACTAGCGGGACAAATGAGCAGTTCTTC. Amino acids: CASSPGRTSGTNEQFF.

The V and J genes are TRBV30 and TRBJ1-6; perhaps TRBD1 as D (6 bases). The CDR3 has 12 amino acids. The germline gives CDR1 GTSNPN, CDR2 SVGIG (reference sequence). Trimming removed 8 bases from V and 9 bases from J, with 14 bases in between. CDR3: CAAGGASSPLHF. DNA of the CDR3: TGTGCCGCGGGGGGGGCTAGTTCACCCCTCCACTTT.

The V and J genes are TRBV28 and TRBJ1-6; D perhaps matches TRBD1 (6 bases). Trimming cost V 5 bases and J 7 bases, with 21 bases left between them. This CDR3 has 17 residues. Germline V lookup: CDR1 MDHEN, CDR2 SYDVKM. Written as DNA, the CDR3 is TGTGCCAGCAGTCGTGGGGGGCTCGGTATAGGGAATTCACCCCTCCACTTT. This codes for CASSRGGLGIGNSPLHF.

This rearrangement joins TRBV9 to TRBJ1-5; D gene ambiguous. There are 15 residues in the CDR3. V lost 0 bases and J lost 1, with 8 bases in between. Per the germline V gene, CDR1 is SGDLS and CDR2 is YYNGEE. CDR3 sequence: CASSVDTQSNQPQHF. For the CDR3, the DNA is TGTGCCAGCAGCGTAGATACCCAAAGCAATCAGCCCCAGCATTTT.

The chain links TRBV7-8 to TRBJ2-1; D uncertain. The germline V gene has CDR1 SGHVS and CDR2 FQNEAQ. The CDR3 extends over 12 amino acids. Trimming took 4 bases from V and 7 from J, leaving 8 bases between them. CDR3 nucleotide sequence: TGTGCCAGCAGCTCCAGCCGGAATGAGCAGTTCTTC. Encoded protein: CASSSSRNEQFF. Full variable domain (missing parts from reference TRBV7-8 and TRBJ2-1): GAGVSQSPRYKVAKRGQDVALRCDPISGHVSLFWYQQALGQGPEFLTYFQNEAQLDKSGLPSDRFFAERPEGSVSTLKIQRTQQEDSAVYLCASSSSRNEQFFGPGTRLTVL.

The J gene is TRBJ1-5, the V gene TRBV5-6, with D possibly matching TRBD1 (5 bases). CDR1 is SGHDT and CDR2 is YYEEEE in the germline V gene. The CDR3 has 16 amino acids. V was pared by 5 bases and J by 2 bases, with 17 bases between. This CDR3 is CASSRTRGMGNQPQHF. The CDR3 bases are TGTGCCAGCAGTAGGACCCGGGGGATGGGCAATCAGCCCCAGCATTTT.